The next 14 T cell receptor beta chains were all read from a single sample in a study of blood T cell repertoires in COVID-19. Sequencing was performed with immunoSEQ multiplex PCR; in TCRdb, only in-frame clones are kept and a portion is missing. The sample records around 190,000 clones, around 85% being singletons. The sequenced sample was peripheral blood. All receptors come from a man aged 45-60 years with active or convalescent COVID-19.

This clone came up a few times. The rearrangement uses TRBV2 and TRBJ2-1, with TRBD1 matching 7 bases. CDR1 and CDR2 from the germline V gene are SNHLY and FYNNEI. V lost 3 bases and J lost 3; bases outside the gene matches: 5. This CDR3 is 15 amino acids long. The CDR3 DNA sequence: TGTGCCAGCAGTGATAGGACAGGACTCTACAATGAGCAGTTCTTC. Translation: CASSDRTGLYNEQFF.

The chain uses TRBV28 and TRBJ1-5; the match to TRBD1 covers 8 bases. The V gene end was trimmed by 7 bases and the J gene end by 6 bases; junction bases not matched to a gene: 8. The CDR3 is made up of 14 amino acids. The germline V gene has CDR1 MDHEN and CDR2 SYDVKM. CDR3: CASTLGQGRQPQHF. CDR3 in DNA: TGTGCCAGCACCCTAGGACAGGGCCGTCAGCCCCAGCATTTT.

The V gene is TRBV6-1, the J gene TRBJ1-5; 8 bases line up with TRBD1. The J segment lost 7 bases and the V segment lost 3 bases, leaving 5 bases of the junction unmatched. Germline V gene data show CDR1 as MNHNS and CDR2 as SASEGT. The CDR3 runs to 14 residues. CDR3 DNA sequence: TGTGCCAGCAGTGATCGGACAGGGAGGCAGCCCCAGCATTTT. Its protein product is CASSDRTGRQPQHF.

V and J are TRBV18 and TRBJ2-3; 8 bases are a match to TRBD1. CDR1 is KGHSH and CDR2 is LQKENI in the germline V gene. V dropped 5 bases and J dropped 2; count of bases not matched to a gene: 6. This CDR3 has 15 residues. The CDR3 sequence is CASSTGTGNTDTQYF. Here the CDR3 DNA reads TGTGCCAGCTCAACCGGGACAGGAAACACAGATACGCAGTATTTT.

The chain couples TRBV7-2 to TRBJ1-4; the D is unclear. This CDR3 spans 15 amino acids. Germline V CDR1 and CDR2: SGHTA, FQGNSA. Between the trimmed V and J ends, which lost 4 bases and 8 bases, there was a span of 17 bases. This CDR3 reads CASSSGSLFREKLFF. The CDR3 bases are TGTGCCAGCAGCTCGGGATCACTGTTCAGGGAAAAACTGTTTTTT.

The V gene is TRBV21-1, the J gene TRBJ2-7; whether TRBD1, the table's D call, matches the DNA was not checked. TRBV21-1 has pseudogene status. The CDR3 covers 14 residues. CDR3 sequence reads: CAGRVRVLNYEQYF. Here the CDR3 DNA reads TGTGCCGGCAGGGTCAGGGTCCTTAACTACGAGCAGTACTTC.

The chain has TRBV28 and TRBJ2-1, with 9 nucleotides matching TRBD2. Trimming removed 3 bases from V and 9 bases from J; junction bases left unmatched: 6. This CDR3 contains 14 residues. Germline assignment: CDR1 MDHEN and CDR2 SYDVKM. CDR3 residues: CASSLVSGGGEQFF. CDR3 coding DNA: TGTGCCAGCAGTTTGGTTAGCGGGGGCGGTGAGCAGTTCTTC.

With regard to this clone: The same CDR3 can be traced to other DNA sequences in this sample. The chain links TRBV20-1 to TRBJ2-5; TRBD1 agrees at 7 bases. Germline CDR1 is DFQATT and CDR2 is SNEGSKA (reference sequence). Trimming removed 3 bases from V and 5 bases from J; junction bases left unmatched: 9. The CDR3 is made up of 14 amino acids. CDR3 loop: CSASLAGGRETQYF. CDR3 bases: TGCAGTGCTAGTTTGGCAGGGGGTAGGGAGACCCAGTACTTC.

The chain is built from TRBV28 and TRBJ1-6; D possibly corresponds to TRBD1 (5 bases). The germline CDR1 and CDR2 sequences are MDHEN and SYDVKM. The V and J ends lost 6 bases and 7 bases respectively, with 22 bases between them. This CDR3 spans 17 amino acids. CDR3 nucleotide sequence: TGTGCCAGCAGCACCCAGGGAGAGTGGGGGGTGAATTCACCCCTCCACTTT. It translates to CASSTQGEWGVNSPLHF.

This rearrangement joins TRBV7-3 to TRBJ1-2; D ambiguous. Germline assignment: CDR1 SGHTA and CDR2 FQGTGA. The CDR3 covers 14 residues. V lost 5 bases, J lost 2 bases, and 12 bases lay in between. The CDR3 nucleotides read TGTGCCAGCAGCCCTCCCACGGGAAACTATGGCTACACCTTC. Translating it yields CASSPPTGNYGYTF.

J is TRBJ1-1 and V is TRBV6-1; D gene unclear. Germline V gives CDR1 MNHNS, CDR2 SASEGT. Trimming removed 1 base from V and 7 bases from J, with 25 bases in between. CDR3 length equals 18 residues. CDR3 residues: CASSEERSFRREEGEAFF. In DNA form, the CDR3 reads TGTGCCAGCAGTGAAGAAAGATCGTTCAGGAGGGAGGAGGGTGAAGCTTTCTTT.

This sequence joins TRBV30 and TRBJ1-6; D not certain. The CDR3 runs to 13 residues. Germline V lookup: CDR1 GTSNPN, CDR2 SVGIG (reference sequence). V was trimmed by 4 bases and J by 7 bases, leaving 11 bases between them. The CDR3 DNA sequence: TGTGCCTGGATGAGAGATTGGAATTCACCCCTCCACTTT. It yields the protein CAWMRDWNSPLHF. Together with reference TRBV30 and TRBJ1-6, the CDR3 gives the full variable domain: SQTIHQWPATLVQPVGSPLSLECTVEGTSNPNLYWYRQAAGRGLQLLFYSVGIGQISSEVPQNLSASRPQDRQFILSSKKLLLSDSGFYLCAWMRDWNSPLHFGNGTRLTVT.

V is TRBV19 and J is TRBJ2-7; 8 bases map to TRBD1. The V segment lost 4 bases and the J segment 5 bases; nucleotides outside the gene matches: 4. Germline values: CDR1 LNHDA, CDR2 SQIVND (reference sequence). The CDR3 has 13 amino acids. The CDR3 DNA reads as TGTGCCAGTAGTAGGGACAGGAGTGACGAGCAGTACTTC. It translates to CASSRDRSDEQYF.

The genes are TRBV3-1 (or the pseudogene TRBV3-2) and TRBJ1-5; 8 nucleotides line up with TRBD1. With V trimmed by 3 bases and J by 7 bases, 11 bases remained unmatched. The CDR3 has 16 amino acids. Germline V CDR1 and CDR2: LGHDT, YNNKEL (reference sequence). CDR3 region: CASSQDLGQGGQPQHF. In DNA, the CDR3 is TGTGCCAGCAGCCAGGACCTCGGACAGGGAGGCCAGCCCCAGCATTTT.